This record looks at one T cell receptor (beta chain) sequence and its context. Its target is unknown. The germline V gene has CDR1 SGHRS and CDR2 YFSETQ. J gave up 4 bases and V 2 bases, and 8 bases lay outside the gene matches. This CDR3 is built from 16 residues. The authors sequenced TCR beta from blood CD8+ and CD4+ T cells. Healthy donors served as age- and sex-matched controls. RNA was extracted with the RNeasy kit, and a quantity of about 0.5 to 1 ug was reverse transcribed using random hexamers. TCRdb independently ran MiXCR on the immunoSEQ multiplex PCR reads; one entry per CDR3 protein. This sample carries some 120,000 distinct CDR3 sequences, roughly 95% of them seen once, and the ten largest clones take more than 0.095%. These data belong to a study of CD8 T cells in Susac syndrome. Study results and limitations: The authors acknowledged that the study's TCR sequencing and HLA analysis involved relatively few individuals.

The sample comprised CD4+ T cells from PBMCs. V and J are TRBV5-1 and TRBJ1-5; 8 bases map to TRBD1. This receptor was taken from a human donor in good health. The CDR3 nucleotides read TGCGCCAGCAGCTTAACCGGGACAGGTTCGAATCAGCCCCAGCATTTT. Translated, it gives CASSLTGTGSNQPQHF.